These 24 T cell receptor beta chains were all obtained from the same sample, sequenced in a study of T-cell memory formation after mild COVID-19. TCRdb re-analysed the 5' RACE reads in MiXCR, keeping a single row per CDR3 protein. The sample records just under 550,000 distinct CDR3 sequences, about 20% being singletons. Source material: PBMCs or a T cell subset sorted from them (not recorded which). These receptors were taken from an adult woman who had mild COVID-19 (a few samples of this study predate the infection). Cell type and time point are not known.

The CDR3 DNA is TGTGCCAGCAGTACCCTATCGGGAGCCTTTGGGGAGCAGTACTTC. Residues: CASSTLSGAFGEQYF. V usage is TRBV6-2 or TRBV6-3 and J usage is TRBJ2-7, with D perhaps matching TRBD2 (6 bases). Germline V CDR1 and CDR2: MNHEY, SVGEGT. CDR3 size: 15 residues. Deletions cut 5 bases from V and 7 bases from J, with 21 bases between.

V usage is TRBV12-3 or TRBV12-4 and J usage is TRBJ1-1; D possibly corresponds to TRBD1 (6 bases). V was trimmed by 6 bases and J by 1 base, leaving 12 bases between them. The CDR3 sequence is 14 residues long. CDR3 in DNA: TGTGCCAGCAGGCAACAACAGGGGAACACTGAAGCTTTCTTT. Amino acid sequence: CASRQQQGNTEAFF.

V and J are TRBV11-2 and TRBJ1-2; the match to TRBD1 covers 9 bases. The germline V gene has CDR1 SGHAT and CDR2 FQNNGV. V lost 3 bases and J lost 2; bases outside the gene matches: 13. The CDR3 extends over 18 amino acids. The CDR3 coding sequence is TGTGCCAGCAGCTTGCAACCCGGGACAGGGTACGAAAACTATGGCTACACCTTC. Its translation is CASSLQPGTGYENYGYTF.

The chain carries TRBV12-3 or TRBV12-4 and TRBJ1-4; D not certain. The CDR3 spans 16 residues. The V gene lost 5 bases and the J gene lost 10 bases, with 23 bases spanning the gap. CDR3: CASSPLYEGGVGKLFF. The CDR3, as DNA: TGTGCCAGCAGTCCCCTGTATGAGGGTGGTGTGGGAAAACTGTTTTTT.

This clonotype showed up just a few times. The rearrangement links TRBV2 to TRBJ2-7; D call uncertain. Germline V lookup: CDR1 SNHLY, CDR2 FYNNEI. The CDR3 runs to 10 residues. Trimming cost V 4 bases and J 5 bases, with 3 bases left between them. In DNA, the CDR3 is TGTGCCAGCAGTGCGAACGAGCAGTACTTC. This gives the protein CASSANEQYF.

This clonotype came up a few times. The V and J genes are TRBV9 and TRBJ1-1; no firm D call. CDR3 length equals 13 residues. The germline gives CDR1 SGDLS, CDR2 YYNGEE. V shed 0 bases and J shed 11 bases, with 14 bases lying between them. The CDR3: CASSVGLSGAAFF. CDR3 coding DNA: TGTGCCAGCAGCGTAGGCCTTTCAGGCGCGGCTTTCTTT.

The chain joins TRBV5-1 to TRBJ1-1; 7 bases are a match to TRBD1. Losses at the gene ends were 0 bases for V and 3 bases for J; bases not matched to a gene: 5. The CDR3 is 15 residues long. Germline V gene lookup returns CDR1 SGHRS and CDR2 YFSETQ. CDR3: CASSLADTGDTEAFF. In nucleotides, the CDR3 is TGCGCCAGCAGCTTGGCCGATACAGGGGACACTGAAGCTTTCTTT.

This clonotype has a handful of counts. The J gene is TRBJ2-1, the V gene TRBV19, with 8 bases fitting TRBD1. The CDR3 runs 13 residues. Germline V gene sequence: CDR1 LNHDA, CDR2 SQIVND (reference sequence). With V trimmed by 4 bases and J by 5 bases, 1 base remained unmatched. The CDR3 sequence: CASSRTGNNEQFF. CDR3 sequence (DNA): TGTGCCAGTAGTAGGACAGGGAACAATGAGCAGTTCTTC.

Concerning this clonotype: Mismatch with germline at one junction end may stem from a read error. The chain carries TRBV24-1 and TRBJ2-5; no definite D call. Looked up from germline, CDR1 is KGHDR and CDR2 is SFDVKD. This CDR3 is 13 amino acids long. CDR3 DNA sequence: TGTGCCACCTGTGATTACAAGCAAGAGACCCAGTACTTC. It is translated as CATCDYKQETQYF.

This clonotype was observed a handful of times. CDR3 residues: CASSHTTGWFEQYF. CDR3 DNA sequence: TGTGCCAGCAGCCACACGACAGGGTGGTTCGAGCAGTACTTC. The rearrangement links TRBV3-1 to TRBJ2-7, with 7 bases identical to TRBD1. Trimming took 3 bases from V and 6 from J; bases not matched to a gene: 8. The CDR3 spans 14 residues. Germline CDR1 reads LGHDT; CDR2 reads YNNKEL (reference sequence).

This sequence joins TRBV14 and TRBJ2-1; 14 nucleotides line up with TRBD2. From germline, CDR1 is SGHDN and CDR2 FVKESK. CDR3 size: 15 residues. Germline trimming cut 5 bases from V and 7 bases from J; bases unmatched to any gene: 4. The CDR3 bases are TGTGCCAGCAGCGGACTAGCGGGAGGTTGGAATGAGCAGTTCTTC. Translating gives CASSGLAGGWNEQFF.

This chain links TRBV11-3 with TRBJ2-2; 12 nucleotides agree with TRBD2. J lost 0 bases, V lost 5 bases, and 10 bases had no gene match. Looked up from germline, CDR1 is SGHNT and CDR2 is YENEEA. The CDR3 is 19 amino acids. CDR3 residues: CASSPGLAGFLTNTGELFF. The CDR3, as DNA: TGTGCCAGCAGCCCTGGACTAGCGGGATTTCTAACGAACACCGGGGAGCTGTTTTTT. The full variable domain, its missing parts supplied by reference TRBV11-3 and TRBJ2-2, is EAGVVQSPRYKIIEKKQPVAFWCNPISGHNTLYWYLQNLGQGPELLIRYENEEAVDDSQLPKDRFSAERLKGVDSTLKIQPAELGDSAVYLCASSPGLAGFLTNTGELFFGEGSRLTVL.

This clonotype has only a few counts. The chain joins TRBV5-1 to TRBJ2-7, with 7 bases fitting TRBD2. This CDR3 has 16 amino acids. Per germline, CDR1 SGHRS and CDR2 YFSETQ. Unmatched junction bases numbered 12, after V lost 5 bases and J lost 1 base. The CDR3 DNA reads TGCGCCAGCAGTCCCGCCGGGGCTAGCGGATCCTACGAGCAGTACTTC. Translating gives CASSPAGASGSYEQYF.

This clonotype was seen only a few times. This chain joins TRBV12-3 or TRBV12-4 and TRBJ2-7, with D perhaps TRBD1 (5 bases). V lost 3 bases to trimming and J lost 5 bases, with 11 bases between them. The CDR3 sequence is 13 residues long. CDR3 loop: CASSFPGLNEQYF. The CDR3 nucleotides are TGTGCCAGCAGTTTTCCAGGGTTGAACGAGCAGTACTTC.

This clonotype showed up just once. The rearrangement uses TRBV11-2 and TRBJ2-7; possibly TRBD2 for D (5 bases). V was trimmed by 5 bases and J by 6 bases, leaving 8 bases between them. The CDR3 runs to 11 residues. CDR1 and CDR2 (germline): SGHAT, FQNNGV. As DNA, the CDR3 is TGTGCCAGCAGCGCAGAGGGCGAGCAGTACTTC. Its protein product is CASSAEGEQYF.

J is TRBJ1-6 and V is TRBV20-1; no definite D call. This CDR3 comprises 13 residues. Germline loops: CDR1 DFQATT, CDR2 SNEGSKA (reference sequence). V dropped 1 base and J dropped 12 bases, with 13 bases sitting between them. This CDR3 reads CSARAGIRGPLHF. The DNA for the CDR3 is TGCAGTGCTAGAGCCGGTATTCGAGGACCCCTCCACTTT.

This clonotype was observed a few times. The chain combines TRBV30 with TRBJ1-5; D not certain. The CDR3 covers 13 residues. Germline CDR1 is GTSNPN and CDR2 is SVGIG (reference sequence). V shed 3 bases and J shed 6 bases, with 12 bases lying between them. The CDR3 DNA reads TGTGCCTGGAGCGGGCAAGAGGGTCAGCCCCAGCATTTT. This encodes CAWSGQEGQPQHF. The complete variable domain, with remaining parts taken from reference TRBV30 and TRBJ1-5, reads SQTIHQWPATLVQPVGSPLSLECTVEGTSNPNLYWYRQAAGRGLQLLFYSVGIGQISSEVPQNLSASRPQDRQFILSSKKLLLSDSGFYLCAWSGQEGQPQHFGDGTRLSIL.

The CDR3 bases are TGCAGTGCTCCTAGGGGGGGCCGGGCCAAAAACATTCAGTACTTC. It is translated as CSAPRGGRAKNIQYF. This sequence joins TRBV20-1 and TRBJ2-4; TRBD2 is a possible D gene (7 bases). In germline, CDR1 is DFQATT, CDR2 SNEGSKA (reference sequence). Deletions cut 5 bases from V and 1 base from J, with 15 bases between. The CDR3 consists of 15 residues.

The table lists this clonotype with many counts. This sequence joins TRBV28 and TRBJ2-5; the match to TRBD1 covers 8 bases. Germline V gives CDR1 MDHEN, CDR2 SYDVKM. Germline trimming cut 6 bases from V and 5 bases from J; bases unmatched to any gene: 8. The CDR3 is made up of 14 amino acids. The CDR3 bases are TGTGCCAGCAGCCCTGGACAGGGTGAGGAGACCCAGTACTTC. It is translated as CASSPGQGEETQYF.

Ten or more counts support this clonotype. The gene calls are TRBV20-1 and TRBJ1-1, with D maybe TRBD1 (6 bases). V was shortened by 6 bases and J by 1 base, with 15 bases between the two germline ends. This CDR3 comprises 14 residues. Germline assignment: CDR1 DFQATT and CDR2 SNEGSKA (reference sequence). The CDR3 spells CSASQGVENTEAFF. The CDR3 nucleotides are TGCAGTGCCTCACAGGGAGTGGAGAACACTGAAGCTTTCTTT.

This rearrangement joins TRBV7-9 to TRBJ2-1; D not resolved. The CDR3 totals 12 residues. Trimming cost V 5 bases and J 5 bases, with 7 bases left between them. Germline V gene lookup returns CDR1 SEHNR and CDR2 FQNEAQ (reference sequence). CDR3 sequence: CASSRGHNEQFF. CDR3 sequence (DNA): TGTGCCAGCAGCCGTGGGCACAATGAGCAGTTCTTC.

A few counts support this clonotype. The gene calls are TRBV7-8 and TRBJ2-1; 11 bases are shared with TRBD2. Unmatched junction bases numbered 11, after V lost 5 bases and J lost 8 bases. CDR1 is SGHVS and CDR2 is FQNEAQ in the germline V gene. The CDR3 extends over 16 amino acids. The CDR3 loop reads CASSRSGRAIYYEQFF. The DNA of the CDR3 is TGTGCCAGCAGCCGTAGCGGGAGGGCCATATACTATGAGCAGTTCTTC.

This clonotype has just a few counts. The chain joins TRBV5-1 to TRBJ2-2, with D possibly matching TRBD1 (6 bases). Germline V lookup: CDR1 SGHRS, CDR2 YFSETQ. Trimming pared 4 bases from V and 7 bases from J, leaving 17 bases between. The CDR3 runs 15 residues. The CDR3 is CASSPWAGESGELFF. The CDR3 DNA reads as TGCGCCAGCAGCCCCTGGGCAGGGGAGAGCGGGGAGCTGTTTTTT. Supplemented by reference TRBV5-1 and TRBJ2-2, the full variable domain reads KAGVTQTPRYLIKTRGQQVTLSCSPISGHRSVSWYQQTPGQGLQFLFEYFSETQRNKGNFPGRFSGRQFSNSRSEMNVSTLELGDSALYLCASSPWAGESGELFFGEGSRLTVL.

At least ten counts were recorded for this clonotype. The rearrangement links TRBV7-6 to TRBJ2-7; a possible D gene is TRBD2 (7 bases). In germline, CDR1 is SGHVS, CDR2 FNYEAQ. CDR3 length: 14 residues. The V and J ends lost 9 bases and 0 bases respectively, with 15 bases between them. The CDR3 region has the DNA TGTGCCAGTTCGAGGGGGGGCTCCTCCTACGAGCAGTACTTC. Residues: CASSRGGSSYEQYF.